Below, 19 T cell receptor beta chains from the same sample are listed, as sequenced in a study of blood T cell repertoires in COVID-19. The assay was immunoSEQ multiplex PCR, and TCRdb's table has in-frame clones only and misses some. The repertoire holds a few hundred thousand clones, with 85% to 90% as singletons. Source material: PBMCs or T cells enriched from blood (not recorded which). The receptor source for this set is a man younger than 40 who had recovered from COVID-19.

The chain links TRBV7-6 to TRBJ2-5; 9 bases fit TRBD2. Germline V gene data show CDR1 as SGHVS and CDR2 as FNYEAQ. The CDR3 sequence is 16 residues long. Germline trimming cut 5 bases from V and 4 bases from J; bases unmatched to any gene: 11. In nucleotides, the CDR3 is TGTGCCAGCAGCCTAACGCTTTCACTAGCGGGAGAGACCCAGTACTTC. Its translation is CASSLTLSLAGETQYF.

The chain couples TRBV9 to TRBJ1-1; unclear D gene. Trimming removed 3 bases from V and 0 bases from J, with 9 bases in between. CDR1 is SGDLS and CDR2 is YYNGEE in the germline V gene. The CDR3 is 14 residues long. In DNA, the CDR3 is TGTGCCAGCAGCGCCACAGCTCTGAACACTGAAGCTTTCTTT. This gives the protein CASSATALNTEAFF.

The chain has TRBV19 and TRBJ2-3, with 7 bases matching TRBD1. The CDR3 covers 16 residues. Germline CDR1 is LNHDA and CDR2 is SQIVND (reference sequence). Trimming cost V 6 bases and J 0 bases; bases outside gene matches: 9. CDR3 bases: TGTGCCAGTAGCACCATACAGGGGCATAGCACAGATACGCAGTATTTT. Its translation: CASSTIQGHSTDTQYF. Full variable domain (outside the CDR3, taken from reference TRBV19 and TRBJ2-3): DGGITQSPKYLFRKEGQNVTLSCEQNLNHDAMYWYRQDPGQGLRLIYYSQIVNDFQKGDIAEGYSVSREKKESFPLTVTSAQKNPTAFYLCASSTIQGHSTDTQYFGPGTRLTVL.

This chain connects TRBV11-2 to TRBJ2-7; maybe TRBD2 (6 bases). Deletions cut 4 bases from V and 0 bases from J, with 10 bases between. This CDR3 is 14 amino acids long. Germline CDR1 is SGHAT and CDR2 is FQNNGV. The CDR3, as DNA: TGTGCCAGCAGCTCCGGAGGGAGCTCCTACGAGCAGTACTTC. Translation gives CASSSGGSSYEQYF. The variable domain in full, completed from reference TRBV11-2 and TRBJ2-7, reads EAGVAQSPRYKIIEKRQSVAFWCNPISGHATLYWYQQILGQGPKLLIQFQNNGVVDDSQLPKDRFSAERLKGVDSTLKIQPAKLEDSAVYLCASSSGGSSYEQYFGPGTRLTVT.

The V gene is TRBV4-2, the J gene TRBJ1-6; 7 bases are shared with TRBD1. Germline V gene data show CDR1 as LGHNA and CDR2 as YNFKEQ. The length of the CDR3 is 15 residues. Trimming at V came to 3 bases and at J to 8 bases, leaving 7 bases not matched to a gene. CDR3 nucleotides: TGTGCCAGCAGCCAGTTCAGGGGGTTAGATTCACCCCTCCACTTT. It is translated as CASSQFRGLDSPLHF.

This clone has ten or more counts. Other DNA sequences from this sample encode an identical CDR3 as well. V gene TRBV3-1 (or the pseudogene TRBV3-2) combines with J gene TRBJ1-1, with 7 bases fitting TRBD1. Per germline, CDR1 LGHDT and CDR2 YNNKEL (reference sequence). CDR3 length: 14 amino acids. V shed 4 bases and J 1 base; nucleotides not matched to a gene: 3. CDR3 in amino acids: CASSPRTGNTEAFF. As DNA, the CDR3 is TGTGCCAGCAGCCCCCGGACAGGGAACACTGAAGCTTTCTTT.

This chain joins TRBV28 and TRBJ2-7; 7 nucleotides match TRBD1. CDR3 length: 15 amino acids. Germline V CDR1 and CDR2: MDHEN, SYDVKM. V lost 6 bases to trimming and J lost 4 bases; unmatched junction nucleotides: 12. The CDR3 spells CASSAPGAGGYEQYF. The DNA of the CDR3 is TGTGCCAGCAGCGCCCCAGGGGCAGGGGGTTACGAGCAGTACTTC.

The table lists this clone with a few counts. V and J are TRBV3-1 (or the pseudogene TRBV3-2) and TRBJ2-2, with 11 bases aligning to TRBD2. This CDR3 comprises 16 residues. Germline trimming cut 5 bases from V and 4 bases from J; bases unmatched to any gene: 6. Germline V CDR1 and CDR2: LGHDT, YNNKEL (reference sequence). The CDR3 DNA follows: TGTGCCAGCAGCATAGGGACTAGCGGTCCCACCGGGGAGCTGTTTTTT. This encodes CASSIGTSGPTGELFF.

The genes are TRBV28 and TRBJ1-6; the match to TRBD1 covers 9 bases. Germline V gives CDR1 MDHEN, CDR2 SYDVKM. The CDR3 spans 18 residues. V was clipped by 6 bases and J by 6 bases; unmatched bases: 15. CDR3 amino acids: CASRSGQGFLSGNSPLHF. CDR3 nucleotides: TGTGCCAGCAGATCGGGACAGGGCTTTCTATCTGGTAATTCACCCCTCCACTTT.

V and J are TRBV30 and TRBJ1-1; TRBD1 is a possible D gene (5 bases). Looked up from germline, CDR1 is GTSNPN and CDR2 is SVGIG (reference sequence). The CDR3 consists of 15 residues. V gave up 0 bases and J gave up 0 bases, with 11 bases separating them. CDR3 nucleotides: TGTGCCTGGAGTGTACAAGGAGGGGTGAACACTGAAGCTTTCTTT. It encodes CAWSVQGGVNTEAFF.

The J gene is TRBJ1-3, the V gene TRBV25-1, with a tentative D call TRBD1 (5 bases). CDR3 size: 13 residues. V was cut by 4 bases and J by 4 bases, with 8 bases left in between. Germline CDR1 is MGHDK and CDR2 is SYGVNS. Here the CDR3 reads CASSAGRGNTIYF. The CDR3, as DNA: TGTGCCAGCAGTGCAGGGCGCGGAAACACCATATATTTT.

The chain has TRBV7-9 and TRBJ2-2, with D maybe TRBD1 (6 bases). The germline CDR1 and CDR2 sequences are SEHNR and FQNEAQ (reference sequence). CDR3 length equals 15 residues. The V end lost 5 bases, the J end lost 5 bases, and 15 bases lay between the germline ends. This chain's CDR3 is CASSMRQVGTGELFF. CDR3 DNA: TGTGCCAGCAGCATGAGACAGGTTGGGACCGGGGAGCTGTTTTTT.

CDR3 sequence: CASGLGGQAISGNTIYF. The CDR3 DNA reads TGTGCTAGTGGTTTGGGGGGACAGGCTATCTCTGGAAACACCATATATTTT. This chain joins TRBV12-5 and TRBJ1-3; 8 bases are shared with TRBD1. Trimming cost V 1 base and J 0 bases; bases outside gene matches: 5. From germline, CDR1 is LGHNT and CDR2 FRNRAP. The CDR3 consists of 17 residues.

The chain couples TRBV6-5 to TRBJ1-1; a possible D gene is TRBD1 (6 bases). The CDR3 is made up of 15 amino acids. Germline V gene data show CDR1 as MNHEY and CDR2 as SVGAGI. Trimming took off 4 bases at V and 1 base at J, with 13 bases between the two ends. The CDR3 DNA is TGTGCCAGCAGTTTCGGGGTACAGGGGAACACTGAAGCTTTCTTT. It yields the protein CASSFGVQGNTEAFF.

This chain's CDR3 is CASSHFLQGGSSYNSPLHF. The CDR3 region has the DNA TGTGCCAGCAGCCACTTCTTACAGGGGGGAAGCTCCTATAATTCACCCCTCCACTTT. This chain connects TRBV3-1 (or the pseudogene TRBV3-2) to TRBJ1-6, with TRBD1 matching 8 bases. This CDR3 spans 19 amino acids. Trimming removed 3 bases from V and 0 bases from J; junction bases left unmatched: 10. Germline V gene lookup returns CDR1 LGHDT and CDR2 YNNKEL (reference sequence).

V gene TRBV5-6 combines with J gene TRBJ2-5; unclear D gene. The CDR3 is 13 residues long. V lost 4 bases, J lost 0 bases, and 7 bases lay in between. Germline loops: CDR1 SGHDT, CDR2 YYEEEE. CDR3: CASSVQHQETQYF. Here the CDR3 DNA reads TGTGCCAGCAGCGTACAGCACCAAGAGACCCAGTACTTC.

This chain uses TRBV30 with TRBJ2-7; 9 nucleotides match TRBD1. Unmatched junction bases numbered 5, after V lost 3 bases and J lost 2 bases. This CDR3 spans 14 amino acids. The germline gives CDR1 GTSNPN, CDR2 SVGIG (reference sequence). CDR3 in amino acids: CAWSKGTGPYEQYF. The CDR3, as DNA: TGTGCCTGGAGCAAGGGGACAGGGCCCTACGAGCAGTACTTC.

J is TRBJ2-5 and V is TRBV24-1; TRBD1 is a possible D gene (6 bases). This CDR3 has 16 amino acids. Germline loops: CDR1 KGHDR, CDR2 SFDVKD. V was shortened by 4 bases and J by 1 base, with 15 bases between the two germline ends. In DNA, the CDR3 is TGTGCCACCAGTGACCGCCGACAGGAGCTCCAAGAGACCCAGTACTTC. Protein product: CATSDRRQELQETQYF.

The rearrangement uses TRBV10-1 and TRBJ2-5; possibly TRBD1 for D (6 bases). V was shortened by 3 bases and J by 4 bases, with 15 bases between the two germline ends. Germline V gene data show CDR1 as WNHNN and CDR2 as SYGVQD (reference sequence). The CDR3 is 15 residues long. The CDR3 DNA reads as TGCGCCAGCAGTGACCCCGGGCAGGGGCCAGAGACCCAGTACTTC. Amino acids: CASSDPGQGPETQYF.